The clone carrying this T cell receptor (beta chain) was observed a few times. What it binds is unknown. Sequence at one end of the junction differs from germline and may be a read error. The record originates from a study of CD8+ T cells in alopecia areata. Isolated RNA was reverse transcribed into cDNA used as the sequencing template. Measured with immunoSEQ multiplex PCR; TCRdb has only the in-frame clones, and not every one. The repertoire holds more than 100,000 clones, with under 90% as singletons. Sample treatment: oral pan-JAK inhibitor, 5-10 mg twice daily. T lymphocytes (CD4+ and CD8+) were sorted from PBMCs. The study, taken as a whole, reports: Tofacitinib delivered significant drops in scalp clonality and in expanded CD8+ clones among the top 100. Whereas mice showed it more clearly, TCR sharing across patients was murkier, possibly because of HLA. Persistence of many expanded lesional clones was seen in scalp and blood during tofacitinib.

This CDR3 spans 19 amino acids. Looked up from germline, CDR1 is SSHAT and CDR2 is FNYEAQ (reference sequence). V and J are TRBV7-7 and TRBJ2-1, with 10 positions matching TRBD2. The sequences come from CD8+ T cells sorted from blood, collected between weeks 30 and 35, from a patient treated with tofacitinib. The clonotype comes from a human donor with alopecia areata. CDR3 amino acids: CASSLREPSGRSSYNEQFF. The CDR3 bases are TGTGCTAGCAGCTTAAGAGAGCCTAGCGGGAGATCATCCTACAATGAGCAGTTCTTC.